This entry lists 3 T cell receptor beta chains sequenced from one sample in a study of Ad26.COV2.S vaccination and SARS-CoV-2 variants. This table comes from immunoSEQ multiplex PCR, and its TCRdb copy is limited to in-frame clones, with some not included. This table holds some 320,000 clones, 85% to 90% found once. Described treatment: some 20 received Ad26.COV2.S at low or high dose, single or two shots; five or six received placebo; per-sample allocation not given. It was on day 63 after the first vaccine or placebo injection that samples were taken. This material consisted of peripheral blood, taken in a trial of Ad26.COV2.S vaccine versus placebo. These receptor sequences come from a person aged 18 to 65 who received the Ad26.COV2.S COVID-19 vaccine or a placebo.

The chain combines TRBV3-1 (or the pseudogene TRBV3-2) with TRBJ2-7; TRBD2 agrees at 7 bases. The CDR3 contains 13 residues. The V and J ends lost 5 bases and 3 bases, in that order; junction bases with no gene match: 4. Germline CDR1 LGHDT, CDR2 YNNKEL (reference sequence). The CDR3 DNA reads as TGTGCCAGCAGCTTACGGACTAGCTACGAGCAGTACTTC. It specifies CASSLRTSYEQYF.

This chain links TRBV18 with TRBJ1-6; D gene unclear. Germline assignment: CDR1 KGHSH and CDR2 LQKENI. Trimming stripped 5 bases from V and 7 bases from J, with 3 bases between. This CDR3 spans 11 amino acids. CDR3 residues: CASSGNSPLHF. CDR3 sequence (DNA): TGTGCCAGCTCAGGGAATTCACCCCTCCACTTT.

The V gene is TRBV6-2 or TRBV6-3, the J gene TRBJ2-7, with 9 bases lining up with TRBD1. V trimming: 2 bases; J trimming: 5 bases; junction bases outside the gene matches: 7. The germline V gene has CDR1 MNHEY and CDR2 SVGEGT. The CDR3 is 15 amino acids. The CDR3 reads CASSYIGQGKHEQYF. The CDR3 DNA sequence: TGTGCCAGCAGTTACATCGGACAGGGGAAGCACGAGCAGTACTTC.